This T cell receptor (beta chain) was found in a study of shared clonotypes between healthy human individuals. Broader study findings: Generation probability values for non-shared clonotypes were lower than those for clonotypes shared by all four donors. Clonotype sharing across several donors was observed for around 5% of naive CD4 clonotypes.

Method: immunoSEQ multiplex PCR; TCRdb's copy keeps in-frame clones and lacks some. Of 950,000 to 1,100,000 clones detected, under 80% appear once; the ten largest clones hold 1.2% to 1.5%. Only Caucasian adults living in Nashville, Tennessee made up the donor group. From CD4+ cells came CD45RA+ naive and CD45RA-negative memory subsets. The germline CDR1 and CDR2 sequences are MNHEY and SVGAGI. This CDR3 is 15 amino acids long. V dropped 5 bases and J dropped 5; count of bases not matched to a gene: 3. In the case of this clone: Antigen specificity is unknown.

The clonotype comes from a man between 18 and 29 years old in good health. Sequencing was performed on memory CD4+ T cells sorted from blood. As to subset: CD45RA-negative fraction. V and J are TRBV6-5 and TRBJ2-5; 15 bases line up with TRBD2. CDR3 residues: CASSGTSGRRETQYF. CDR3 sequence (DNA): TGTGCCAGCAGTGGGACTAGCGGGAGGAGGGAGACCCAGTACTTC.